Shown below are 5 T cell receptor beta chains from a single sample sequenced in a study of early T cells in non-severe SARS-CoV-2 infection. TCRdb re-called the 5' RACE reads through MiXCR, storing one row per CDR3 protein. The table has 15,000 to 25,000 distinct CDR3 sequences, roughly 4.4% seen once; the top ten hold 7% to 8.5%. Sequencing was performed on whole blood. The receptor set was obtained from an adult who was a healthcare worker with PCR-confirmed SARS-CoV-2 infection or an uninfected control (not recorded which).

In its sample, this clonotype was seen many times. The gene calls are TRBV5-1 and TRBJ1-6; D gene ambiguous. V was trimmed by 3 bases and J by 0 bases, leaving 13 bases between them. Germline CDR1 is SGHRS and CDR2 is YFSETQ. This CDR3 comprises 17 residues. This CDR3 is CASSYTEMRSYNSPLHF. CDR3 in DNA: TGCGCCAGCAGCTATACGGAGATGCGCTCCTATAATTCACCCCTCCACTTT.

This clonotype was found a few times. The chain is built from TRBV20-1 and TRBJ1-1, with unresolved D. With 0 bases removed from V and 0 bases from J, the gap between germline ends came to 8 bases. The CDR3 runs to 14 residues. Germline V gene sequence: CDR1 DFQATT, CDR2 SNEGSKA (reference sequence). The CDR3 is CSARESAMNTEAFF. CDR3 sequence (DNA): TGCAGTGCTAGAGAGTCTGCTATGAACACTGAAGCTTTCTTT.

This clonotype has a count of ten or more. The chain couples TRBV30 to TRBJ1-2; TRBD1 matches at 8 bases. This CDR3 region has 13 residues. The trim removed 3 bases at V and 4 bases at J, leaving 4 bases unmatched. The germline V gene has CDR1 GTSNPN and CDR2 SVGIG (reference sequence). The CDR3 nucleotides read TGTGCCTGGAGGGACGGGACAGGCTATGGCTACACCTTC. Translated, it gives CAWRDGTGYGYTF.

This clonotype was observed at least ten times. The chain links TRBV29-1 to TRBJ2-7; perhaps TRBD2 as D (5 bases). Germline V CDR1 and CDR2: SQVTM, ANQGSEA. There are 12 residues in the CDR3. Between the trimmed V and J ends, which lost 6 bases and 0 bases, there was a span of 9 bases. This CDR3 reads CSVRESSYEQYF. CDR3 in DNA: TGCAGCGTGAGGGAGAGCTCCTACGAGCAGTACTTC.

With respect to this clonotype: This could be a read error, since a much larger clone is one nucleotide away. The genes are TRBV5-6 and TRBJ1-1, with D unresolved. This CDR3 has 14 residues. The germline V gene encodes CDR1 SGHDT and CDR2 YYEEEE. The germline V and J ends were trimmed by 4 bases and 6 bases, with 16 bases remaining between them. Here the CDR3 DNA reads TGTGCCAGCAGCCTCGCCCTTACTGACGCTGAAGCTTTCTTT. Its protein is CASSLALTDAEAFF.